These T cell receptor beta chains were read from a single sample in a study of graft-versus-host responses after intestinal transplantation. The antigens for these receptors are not known. TCRdb keeps only in-frame clones here, not all; method: immunoSEQ multiplex PCR. The data hold roughly 97,000 clones, with roughly 87% observed a single time. The sample was unstimulated CD4+ T cells sorted from spleen or lymph node cells, taken before intestinal transplant. These receptors were obtained from a human donor who received an intestinal transplant. The CDR3 runs from the conserved cysteine through the conserved F or W. The D gene is left open where the match is weak. Size is omitted from some rows. Given values are once, few, many or a class for expanded clones.

j_gene	d_gene	abundance	v_gene	CDR3nt	CDR3aa
TRBJ2-7	TRBD1	.	TRBV11-1	TGTGCCAGCAGCCCTCGCGGGACAGGGGCCTACGAGCAGTACTTC	CASSPRGTGAYEQYF
TRBJ1-2	.	.	TRBV6-8	TGTGCCAGCAGTTCCGTGGACCAGGGGACCTATGGCTACACCTTC	CASSSVDQGTYGYTF
TRBJ2-1	.	.	TRBV19	TGTGCCAGTAGTATCAGGGACCCATACCGTCATGAGCAGTTCTTC	CASSIRDPYRHEQFF
TRBJ1-6	.	.	TRBV11-2	TGTGCCAGCAGAAGGACAGCGGTTGAATCCCATTCACCCCTCCACTTT	CASRRTAVESHSPLHF
TRBJ2-7	TRBD1	once	TRBV6-4	TGTGCCAGCAGTAAAACAGGGGAACACAACGAGCAGTACTTC	CASSKTGEHNEQYF
TRBJ1-4	.	.	TRBV5-4	TGTGCCAGCAAAAGGGATGGCACTAATGAAAAACTGTTTTTT	CASKRDGTNEKLFF
TRBJ2-1	TRBD2	.	TRBV19	TGTGCCAAAGACAGGGGACTAGCGGGGGGTATTTGGAATGAGCAGTTCTTC	CAKDRGLAGGIWNEQFF
TRBJ2-3	TRBD2	.	TRBV19	TGTGCCAGTAGTATCCGGACTAGCGGGAGCACAGATACGCAGTATTTT	CASSIRTSGSTDTQYF
TRBJ2-3	TRBD1	.	TRBV28	TGTGCCAGCAGTTGGTGGGACAGGAGGAGTTCAGATACGCAGTATTTT	CASSWWDRRSSDTQYF
TRBJ2-5	.	.	TRBV11-2	TGTGCCAGCAGACACTCCCCATTACAAGAGACCCAGTACTTC	CASRHSPLQETQYF
TRBJ1-1	.	.	TRBV7-9	TGTGCCAGCAGCTTACAGTGGAGAGCTTTCTTT	CASSLQWRAFF